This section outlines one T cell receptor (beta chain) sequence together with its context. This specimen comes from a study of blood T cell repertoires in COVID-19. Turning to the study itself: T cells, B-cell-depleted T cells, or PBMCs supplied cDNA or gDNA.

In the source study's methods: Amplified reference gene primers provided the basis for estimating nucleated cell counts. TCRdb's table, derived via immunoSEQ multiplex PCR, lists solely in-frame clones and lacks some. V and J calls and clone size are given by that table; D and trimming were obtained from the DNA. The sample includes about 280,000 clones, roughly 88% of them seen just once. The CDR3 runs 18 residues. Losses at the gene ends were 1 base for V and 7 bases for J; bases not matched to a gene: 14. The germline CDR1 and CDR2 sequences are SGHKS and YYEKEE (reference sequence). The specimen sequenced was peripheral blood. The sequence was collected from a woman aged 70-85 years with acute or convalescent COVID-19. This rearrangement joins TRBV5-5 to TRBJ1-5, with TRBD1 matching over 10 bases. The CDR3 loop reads CASSLSGFGDRGRQPQHF. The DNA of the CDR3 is TGTGCCAGCAGCTTGAGTGGGTTCGGGGACAGGGGCAGGCAGCCCCAGCATTTT.